Listed below are T cell receptor beta chains from one sample, sequenced in a study of T cell changes during pregnancy in multiple sclerosis. Measured with immunoSEQ multiplex PCR; TCRdb has only the in-frame clones, and not every one. The sample holds approximately 10,000 clones, roughly 80% seen once. Sequences were derived from CD8+ T cells from peripheral blood mononuclear cells, sampled after pregnancy. These receptors were taken from a female donor in good health, enrolled as a control in a pregnancy study. CDR3s include the opening cysteine and the closing phenylalanine or tryptophan. D genes are given only for firm matches. A row's size may be missing; if present it is once, few, many or a size class.

d_gene,v_gene,abundance,j_gene,CDR3aa,CDR3nt
-,TRBV7-8,-,TRBJ1-2,CASSPLDGYTF,TGTGCCAGCAGCCCTCTCGATGGCTACACCTTC
-,TRBV4-3,-,TRBJ2-7,CASSQRLGGGWYEQYF,TGCGCCAGCAGCCAAAGACTTGGGGGAGGCTGGTACGAGCAGTACTTC
TRBD1,TRBV4-2,-,TRBJ2-7,CASSQVNRGPELGLHEQYF,TGTGCCAGCAGCCAGGTAAACAGGGGCCCCGAACTAGGTCTCCACGAGCAGTACTTC
TRBD1,TRBV6-5,once,TRBJ2-2,CASSYNRGHTGELFF,TGTGCCAGCAGTTACAACAGGGGACACACCGGGGAGCTGTTTTTT
TRBD1,TRBV5-4,-,TRBJ2-7,CASSSDRGEAEALSYEQYF,TGTGCCAGCAGCTCGGACAGGGGGGAAGCGGAGGCCCTCTCCTACGAGCAGTACTTC
TRBD1,TRBV29-1,-,TRBJ2-7,CSVGTGQSYEQYF,TGCAGCGTGGGGACAGGGCAATCCTACGAGCAGTACTTC
-,TRBV30,-,TRBJ2-5,CAWMSSKETQYF,TGTGCCTGGATGTCTAGCAAGGAGACCCAGTACTTC
-,TRBV21-1,few,TRBJ2-4,CASGPLRINIQYF,TGTGCCAGCGGGCCGCTCCGGATAAACATTCAGTACTTC
TRBD1,TRBV6-1,-,TRBJ2-7,CASSPLTGTDEQYF,TGTGCCAGCAGTCCACTGACAGGGACGGACGAGCAGTACTTC
TRBD2,TRBV6-5,-,TRBJ2-7,CASRKRTSGSYEQYF,TGTGCCAGCAGAAAGCGGACTAGCGGGAGCTACGAGCAGTACTTC
-,TRBV2,few,TRBJ1-1,CASSQGLNTEAFF,TGTGCCAGCAGTCAGGGTCTGAACACTGAAGCTTTCTTT
TRBD2,TRBV7-9,-,TRBJ2-7,CASRLAEAYEQYF,TGTGCCAGTAGACTAGCGGAAGCCTACGAGCAGTACTTC
TRBD2,TRBV9,few,TRBJ2-3,CASSATRLASSTDTQYF,TGTGCCAGCAGCGCGACCAGACTAGCTTCTAGCACAGATACGCAGTATTTT
-,TRBV11-2,-,TRBJ2-1,CASSFKSNYNEQFF,TGTGCCAGCAGCTTTAAGAGTAACTACAATGAGCAGTTCTTC
TRBD1,TRBV6-1,-,TRBJ1-2,CASSEGTGEGYGYTF,TGTGCCAGCAGTGAGGGTACAGGGGAAGGATATGGCTACACCTTC
TRBD2,TRBV27,-,TRBJ2-7,CASQTSGRGEQYF,TGTGCCAGCCAGACTAGCGGGAGAGGCGAGCAGTACTTC
-,TRBV28,-,TRBJ1-4,CASSLGGGNEKLFF,TGTGCCAGCAGTTTAGGAGGAGGGAATGAAAAACTGTTTTTT
-,TRBV30,-,TRBJ2-7,CAWSVLAGPYEQYF,TGTGCCTGGAGTGTTCTGGCGGGGCCCTACGAGCAGTACTTC
-,TRBV5-8,-,TRBJ2-6,CASSTQGVSGANVLTF,TGTGCCAGCAGCACCCAAGGGGTATCTGGGGCCAACGTCCTGACTTTC
TRBD2,TRBV19,-,TRBJ2-1,CASSIGLAGYSSYNEQFF,TGTGCCAGTAGTATAGGTCTAGCGGGTTATAGCTCCTACAATGAGCAGTTCTTC
-,TRBV7-9,-,TRBJ1-4,CASSFSGGREKLFF,TGTGCCAGCAGCTTTTCGGGGGGAAGAGAAAAACTGTTTTTT
TRBD2,TRBV19,-,TRBJ2-1,CASSPRTSGRAFFVSGQFF,TGTGCCAGTAGTCCCCGCACTAGCGGGAGGGCCTTCTTTGTTTCAGGGCAGTTCTTC
-,TRBV6-5,once,TRBJ1-2,CASSYGQGIYGYTF,TGTGCCAGCAGTTACGGGCAGGGGATCTATGGCTACACCTTC
TRBD1,TRBV27,-,TRBJ1-2,CASSPGQTNYGYTF,TGTGCCAGCAGCCCGGGACAGACCAACTATGGCTACACCTTC
-,TRBV13,-,TRBJ2-1,CASSSRTTNYNEQFF,TGTGCCAGCAGCTCTAGGACTACCAACTACAATGAGCAGTTCTTC
TRBD1,TRBV5-6,-,TRBJ1-1,CASSFKGAYTEAFF,TGTGCCAGCAGCTTTAAGGGGGCTTACACTGAAGCTTTCTTT
TRBD2,TRBV10-3,-,TRBJ2-5,CAISELAGRETQYF,TGTGCCATCAGTGAACTAGCGGGGCGGGAGACCCAGTACTTC
TRBD1,TRBV15,-,TRBJ1-1,CATKGYTGGLAEAFF,TGTGCCACCAAAGGCTACACAGGGGGCTTGGCTGAAGCTTTCTTT
TRBD1,TRBV11-3,few,TRBJ1-1,CASSSQKAWTGLSFF,TGTGCCAGCAGCTCCCAAAAAGCTTGGACAGGGCTTTCTTTCTTT
TRBD2,TRBV2,-,TRBJ2-5,CASRRRGGFETQYF,TGTGCCAGCAGGAGGCGGGGGGGTTTTGAGACCCAGTACTTC
-,TRBV4-3,-,TRBJ2-7,CASSQDRTDYEQYF,TGCGCCAGCAGCCAAGATAGGACAGACTACGAGCAGTACTTC
TRBD2,TRBV6-4,once,TRBJ2-3,CAGSEGTSGGTDTQYF,TGTGCCGGCAGTGAAGGGACTAGCGGGGGAACAGATACGCAGTATTTT
-,TRBV13,-,TRBJ2-7,CASSLALGDEQYF,TGTGCCAGCAGCTTGGCCTTAGGGGACGAGCAGTACTTC
-,TRBV28,once,TRBJ2-1,CASSLEGGYNEQFF,TGTGCCAGCAGTTTGGAGGGAGGTTACAATGAGCAGTTCTTC
-,TRBV6-5,-,TRBJ1-4,CASSFTSTGKVFF,TGTGCCAGCAGTTTCACTTCAACAGGGAAGGTGTTTTTT
-,TRBV7-9,-,TRBJ1-1,CASSLERGNAEAFF,TGTGCCAGCAGCTTAGAACGGGGTAACGCTGAAGCTTTCTTT
-,TRBV5-1,-,TRBJ1-3,CASSLGGGNTIYF,TGCGCCAGCAGCTTAGGGGGTGGAAACACCATATATTTT
TRBD2,TRBV19,-,TRBJ2-1,CASRPLAGGWNEQFF,TGTGCCAGTAGGCCACTAGCGGGGGGTTGGAATGAGCAGTTCTTC
-,TRBV27,-,TRBJ2-3,CASSLGWGLEGDTQYF,TGTGCCAGCAGTTTAGGCTGGGGACTGGAGGGGGATACGCAGTATTTT
-,TRBV27,-,TRBJ1-2,CASSSRGNSYGYTF,TGTGCCAGCAGCTCCCGGGGTAATTCCTATGGCTACACCTTC
TRBD2,TRBV6-1,once,TRBJ2-5,CASSEWSGGTETQYF,TGTGCCAGCAGTGAATGGTCGGGGGGGACGGAGACCCAGTACTTC
-,TRBV6-1,medium-sized,TRBJ2-1,CASSDQLGAGNEQFF,TGTGCCAGCAGCGATCAGTTGGGTGCGGGCAATGAGCAGTTCTTC
TRBD2,TRBV27,-,TRBJ2-7,CASSLVLAGGSYEQYF,TGTGCCAGCAGTTTAGTCCTAGCGGGAGGCTCCTACGAGCAGTACTTC
-,TRBV6-1,medium-sized,TRBJ1-1,CASSSRAGTPTEAFF,TGTGCCAGCAGTTCCCGGGCAGGGACACCCACTGAAGCTTTCTTT
-,TRBV27,-,TRBJ2-5,CASSLKQVYQETQYF,TGTGCCAGCAGTTTAAAACAGGTTTACCAAGAGACCCAGTACTTC
-,TRBV21-1,medium-sized,TRBJ2-7,CAGFSGTGSYEQYF,TGTGCCGGCTTCTCCGGGACAGGGTCCTACGAGCAGTACTTC
-,TRBV29-1,-,TRBJ1-4,CSVEERGTLNEKLFF,TGCAGCGTTGAGGAAAGGGGGACACTAAATGAAAAACTGTTTTTT
-,TRBV12-2,-,TRBJ2-5,CASRTGLAGVWETQYF,TGTGCAAGTCGCACAGGACTAGCGGGAGTTTGGGAGACCCAGTACTTC
TRBD1,TRBV30,-,TRBJ2-1,CAWTSQGDSYNEQFF,TGTGCCTGGACCTCACAGGGGGACTCCTACAATGAGCAGTTCTTC
-,TRBV2,-,TRBJ1-2,CASTAGVYGYTF,TGTGCCAGCACCGCAGGGGTTTATGGCTACACCTTC
-,TRBV5-8,-,TRBJ2-1,CASSLEWRERSYNEQFF,TGTGCCAGCAGCTTGGAATGGCGGGAACGCTCCTACAATGAGCAGTTCTTC
-,TRBV5-4,-,TRBJ1-3,CASSLGPGALGNTIYF,TGTGCCAGCAGCTTGGGTCCAGGGGCACTTGGAAACACCATATATTTT
-,TRBV4-1,-,TRBJ2-7,CASSSVGAEYEQYF,TGCGCCAGCAGCTCGGTGGGGGCAGAGTACGAGCAGTACTTC
-,TRBV7-7,few,TRBJ1-1,CASSPPNRTDTEAFF,TGTGCTAGCAGCCCCCCCAATCGGACAGACACTGAAGCTTTCTTT
-,TRBV6-5,-,TRBJ1-4,CASSLQGNNEKLFF,TGTGCCAGCAGTCTACAGGGAAATAATGAAAAACTGTTTTTT
TRBD2,TRBV2,-,TRBJ2-1,CASSAFAGGQNEQFF,TGTGCCAGCAGTGCGTTTGCGGGGGGGCAAAATGAGCAGTTCTTC
TRBD1,TRBV11-2,-,TRBJ1-1,CASSYRQGEAFF,TGTGCCAGCAGCTACCGACAGGGTGAAGCTTTCTTT
-,TRBV13,-,TRBJ2-7,CASSSAGQSTRYEQYF,TGTGCCAGCAGCTCCGCCGGACAGTCCACGAGGTACGAGCAGTACTTC
-,TRBV9,-,TRBJ2-3,CASSVAKGGIGDTQYF,TGTGCCAGCAGCGTAGCCAAAGGGGGAATAGGGGATACGCAGTATTTT